A selection of T cell receptor beta chains follows, all from one sample in a study of shared clonotypes between healthy human individuals. Assay: immunoSEQ multiplex PCR; the TCRdb copy retains only in-frame clones and omits some. The sample lists about 480,000 clones, 79% occurring once. Sequencing was carried out using PBMCs. These receptors were collected from a woman aged 40 to 50 in good health. Some clones in this sample may be carry-over from other donors' samples. Each CDR3 is given with its conserved first and last residue. Each record gives: CDR3 protein, V gene.

CDR3aa: CASSSLAGGVDEQFF
v_gene: TRBV11-3

CDR3aa: CSAIRRGAFF
v_gene: TRBV20-1

CDR3aa: CASSLGAGAGELFF
v_gene: TRBV7-2

CDR3aa: CASTRAIGNTIYF
v_gene: TRBV11-2

CDR3aa: CASSLRGGAQNEKLFF
v_gene: TRBV27

CDR3aa: CASSSAPDRAEAFF
v_gene: TRBV28

CDR3aa: CASSRSRPYEQYF
v_gene: TRBV7-9

CDR3aa: CASSQAGGRAEAFF
v_gene: TRBV4-1

CDR3aa: CATRTGLAKNIQYF
v_gene: TRBV6-6

CDR3aa: CASSSPPGAGGSEQFF
v_gene: TRBV7-8

CDR3aa: CASSPTVGTNEKLFF
v_gene: TRBV18

CDR3aa: CASRLRSGRPDTQYF
v_gene: TRBV27

CDR3aa: CASSPHIAGADNEQFF
v_gene: TRBV9

CDR3aa: CASSRQSWTGGVTEAFF
v_gene: TRBV5-4

CDR3aa: CASSSPGLTGGHEQFF
v_gene: TRBV9

CDR3aa: CASSFQGFISYEQYF
v_gene: TRBV7-2

CDR3aa: CASSDLRGRVEQFF
v_gene: TRBV6-1

CDR3aa: CASSQGTGRWTEAFF
v_gene: TRBV4-2

CDR3aa: CASSPPGRATTDTQYF
v_gene: TRBV7-2

CDR3aa: CASSPPPPGQPYGYTF
v_gene: TRBV7-2

CDR3aa: CASIGTFGLHF
v_gene: TRBV28

CDR3aa: CASSSGQGIDEAFF
v_gene: TRBV19

CDR3aa: CAWSVGTGPWEQYF
v_gene: TRBV30

CDR3aa: CASSRDLAGGDEQFF
v_gene: TRBV27

CDR3aa: CASRGTGSNQPQHF
v_gene: TRBV19

CDR3aa: CASSRLAGGYNEQFF
v_gene: TRBV2

CDR3aa: CAVQRGQGLDTQYF
v_gene: TRBV7-9

CDR3aa: CASSLRLAGGPSSYNEQFF
v_gene: TRBV7-6

CDR3aa: CSVEWTGKETQYF
v_gene: TRBV29-1

CDR3aa: CSVALGTSGREQFF
v_gene: TRBV29-1

CDR3aa: CASSRGLGEQYF
v_gene: TRBV11-2

CDR3aa: CSVGQRTSGSPIDTQYF
v_gene: TRBV29-1

CDR3aa: CASSEMWGLGNTEAFF
v_gene: TRBV2

CDR3aa: CAWTLGGGSFGYTF
v_gene: TRBV30

CDR3aa: CASSIGQGAGYTF
v_gene: TRBV19

CDR3aa: CASSADSSHQPQHF
v_gene: TRBV5-1

CDR3aa: CASGMPLSSYNEQFF
v_gene: TRBV7-3

CDR3aa: CASSGGQDNQPQHF
v_gene: TRBV7-8

CDR3aa: CASSRGQEPYEQYF
v_gene: TRBV9

CDR3aa: CACRGDGETQYF
v_gene: TRBV7-9

CDR3aa: CAWSVLQSSGPFF
v_gene: TRBV30

CDR3aa: CASSVVETGYNEQFF
v_gene: TRBV9

CDR3aa: CASSLLGPGLAGEADTQYF
v_gene: TRBV7-3

CDR3aa: CASSASVLAGGRNEQFF
v_gene: TRBV7-3